What follows are 18 T cell receptor beta chains derived from one specimen sequenced in a study of vaccination and CD4 T cells after COVID-19. Cultured CD4+ T cell DNA underwent sequencing with the Oncomine TCR Beta short-read assay. One entry per CDR3 protein, called by TCRdb with MiXCR from the PCR reads. Here the sample spans some 6,800 distinct CDR3 sequences, less than 80% being singletons. Their cognate antigens are unknown. Specified treatment: approximately 9-day PBMC culture with coronavirus spike peptide pools or control peptides (ViraFEST assay). Sequenced: CD4+ T cells from blood, cultured in vitro. The receptor source for this set is a human donor who had recovered from COVID-19.

The V and J genes are TRBV7-6 and TRBJ1-2; 10 nucleotides line up with TRBD1. CDR3 length: 15 amino acids. V shed 1 base and J 7 bases; nucleotides not matched to a gene: 6. Germline V CDR1 and CDR2: SGHVS, FNYEAQ. This chain's CDR3 is CASSLDTGQGTGYTF. CDR3 DNA sequence: TGTGCCAGCAGCTTAGATACGGGACAGGGGACTGGCTACACCTTC.

This clonotype was seen more than once but under ten times. The V and J genes are TRBV11-2 and TRBJ2-5; D uncertain. This CDR3 contains 11 residues. Germline CDR1 is SGHAT and CDR2 is FQNNGV. Trimming removed 4 bases at V and 5 bases at J, with 5 bases between. CDR3 coding DNA: TGTGCCAGCAGCTCAAGGGAGACCCAGTACTTC. Protein product: CASSSRETQYF.

DNA for the CDR3: TGCAGTCCCGTCAGGGGGAACTATGGCTACACCTTC. Amino acids: CSPVRGNYGYTF. J is TRBJ1-2 and V is TRBV20-1; TRBD1 matches at 7 bases. This CDR3 spans 12 amino acids. Trimming removed 8 bases from V and 2 bases from J; junction bases left unmatched: 5. Germline-derived CDR1 and CDR2 are DFQATT and SNEGSKA (reference sequence).

V and J are TRBV10-1 and TRBJ2-3, with 9 bases matching TRBD2. In germline, CDR1 is WNHNN, CDR2 SYGVQD (reference sequence). CDR3 length: 17 amino acids. V was pared by 0 bases and J by 4 bases, with 8 bases of the junction left unmatched. CDR3: CASSESVIAGVADTQYF. The CDR3 DNA reads as TGCGCCAGCAGTGAGTCGGTGATAGCGGGAGTAGCAGATACGCAGTATTTT.

V usage is TRBV30 and J usage is TRBJ2-3; 10 bases fit TRBD2. Germline V gene sequence: CDR1 GTSNPN, CDR2 SVGIG (reference sequence). Unmatched junction bases numbered 4, after V lost 4 bases and J lost 3 bases. The CDR3 is made up of 14 amino acids. The CDR3 region is CAWTRAGGTDTQYF. The CDR3 region has the DNA TGTGCCTGGACCCGAGCGGGAGGGACAGATACGCAGTATTTT.

The V gene is TRBV6-1, the J gene TRBJ1-2, with D tentatively TRBD1 (6 bases). The CDR3 is 15 residues long. From germline, CDR1 is MNHNS and CDR2 SASEGT. Trimming pared 5 bases from V and 4 bases from J, leaving 17 bases between. This CDR3 is CASSLWDTRFYGYTF. The CDR3 DNA reads TGTGCCAGCAGTCTATGGGACACCCGGTTCTATGGCTACACCTTC.

DNA for the CDR3: TGTGCCAGTAGTATAGTAGGGATTAGCGGGAGACTGACCGGGGAGCTGTTTTTT. Translation: CASSIVGISGRLTGELFF. The V call is TRBV19, the J call TRBJ2-2; 9 nucleotides line up with TRBD2. Germline CDR1 LNHDA, CDR2 SQIVND (reference sequence). Trimming cost V 1 base and J 5 bases; bases outside gene matches: 11. The CDR3 totals 18 residues.

The chain has TRBV6-1 and TRBJ2-2; 11 bases are a match to TRBD2. The CDR3 spans 21 residues. CDR1 and CDR2 (germline): MNHNS, SASEGT. V trimming: 6 bases; J trimming: 10 bases; junction bases outside the gene matches: 28. The chain's CDR3 is CASSPRLAGLPTPNTGEELFF. CDR3 nucleotides: TGTGCCAGCAGCCCCCGACTAGCGGGACTACCAACCCCGAACACCGGGGAGGAGCTGTTTTTT.

The genes are TRBV28 and TRBJ1-2; 7 bases align to TRBD1. V trimming: 6 bases; J trimming: 3 bases; junction bases outside the gene matches: 4. The CDR3 loop spans 13 amino acids. The germline gives CDR1 MDHEN, CDR2 SYDVKM. DNA for the CDR3: TGTGCCAGCAGCTACGGACAGGACTATGGCTACACCTTC. It encodes CASSYGQDYGYTF.

This clonotype turned up a few times. The rearrangement uses TRBV7-6 and TRBJ2-5, with D perhaps TRBD2 (7 bases). Looked up from germline, CDR1 is SGHVS and CDR2 is FNYEAQ. The CDR3 length is 14 residues. The V end lost 5 bases, the J end lost 5 bases, and 15 bases lay between the germline ends. The DNA for the CDR3 is TGTGCCAGCAGCCTCGCGGGGGCGCGGGAGACCCAGTACTTC. Encoded protein: CASSLAGARETQYF.

The rearrangement links TRBV7-8 to TRBJ1-1; D uncertain. The CDR3 runs 14 residues. V gave up 1 base and J gave up 3 bases, with 9 bases separating them. Germline V lookup: CDR1 SGHVS, CDR2 FQNEAQ. The CDR3 protein is CASSLGSFYTEAFF. CDR3 in DNA: TGTGCCAGCAGCTTAGGGTCTTTCTACACTGAAGCTTTCTTT.

The V gene is TRBV7-8, the J gene TRBJ2-7; D perhaps matches TRBD2 (5 bases). Per the germline V gene, CDR1 is SGHVS and CDR2 is FQNEAQ. CDR3 length equals 15 residues. Trimming removed 0 bases from V and 0 bases from J, with 9 bases in between. CDR3 residues: CASSLAGSSSYEQYF. CDR3 bases: TGTGCCAGCAGCTTAGCAGGGAGTAGCTCCTACGAGCAGTACTTC.

In the case of this clonotype: At one end the junction does not follow the germline gene, possibly because of a read error. The chain has TRBV6-1 and TRBJ1-6; D not resolved. The CDR3 is made up of 14 amino acids. Germline values: CDR1 MNHNS, CDR2 SASEGT. The CDR3 region is CASSAPVRNLPLHF. The CDR3 nucleotides are TGTGCCAGCAGTGCACCTGTGAGGAATTTACCCCTCCACTTT.

The gene calls are TRBV6-1 and TRBJ1-2; D unresolved. V lost 5 bases and J lost 4, with 11 bases in between. This CDR3 comprises 13 residues. Germline V gives CDR1 MNHNS, CDR2 SASEGT. CDR3 protein: CASSPMGPYGYTF. In nucleotides, the CDR3 is TGTGCCAGCAGTCCCATGGGCCCCTATGGCTACACCTTC.

This clonotype is classed as medium-sized. The V call is TRBV6-2 or TRBV6-3, the J call TRBJ2-1, with D perhaps assigned TRBD1 or TRBD2 (5 bases each). The germline gives CDR1 MNHEY, CDR2 SVGEGT. The CDR3 extends over 13 amino acids. V was clipped by 4 bases and J by 7 bases, with 11 bases between them. The CDR3 spells CASSFTGTNEQFF. CDR3 nucleotide sequence: TGTGCCAGCAGTTTTACCGGGACGAATGAGCAGTTCTTC.

This clonotype was seen only once. J is TRBJ2-2 and V is TRBV6-1; 7 bases agree with TRBD1. CDR3 size: 14 residues. The germline gives CDR1 MNHNS, CDR2 SASEGT. J was trimmed by 6 bases and V by 6 bases; bases with no gene match: 7. This CDR3 reads CASRPRQGAGELFF. DNA for the CDR3: TGTGCCAGCAGACCTCGACAGGGAGCCGGGGAGCTGTTTTTT.

The chain joins TRBV24-1 to TRBJ1-2; D remains ambiguous. The CDR3 consists of 14 residues. V lost 3 bases and J lost 8, with 15 bases in between. The germline V gene encodes CDR1 KGHDR and CDR2 SFDVKD. The CDR3 sequence is CATSDPRTVVGYTF. CDR3 nucleotide sequence: TGTGCCACCAGTGATCCAAGGACCGTCGTGGGCTACACCTTC.

The chain employs TRBV7-6 and TRBJ1-3; TRBD1 agrees at 7 bases. This CDR3 spans 18 amino acids. Germline V CDR1 and CDR2: SGHVS, FNYEAQ. Trimming at V came to 1 base and at J to 0 bases, leaving 9 bases not matched to a gene. The CDR3: CASSLVGSRGGSGNTIYF. The CDR3 nucleotides are TGTGCCAGCAGCTTAGTCGGATCCAGGGGGGGCTCTGGAAACACCATATATTTT.